These 11 T cell receptor beta chains came from one sample sequenced in a study of blood T cell repertoires in COVID-19. Produced via immunoSEQ multiplex PCR; TCRdb's table is partial and in-frame only. The table has under 200,000 clones, around four fifths seen once. Sequencing input: peripheral blood. Receptors were obtained from a man aged 65-85 years with active or convalescent COVID-19.

The chain recombines TRBV18 with TRBJ2-6; tentatively, D is TRBD1 (5 bases). Germline lookup yields CDR1 KGHSH and CDR2 LQKENI. With 3 bases removed from V and 0 bases from J, the gap between germline ends came to 12 bases. CDR3 length: 17 residues. The DNA of the CDR3 is TGTGCCAGCTCACCTCAAGGGGCCATCTCTGGGGCCAACGTCCTGACTTTC. Translated, it gives CASSPQGAISGANVLTF.

V gene TRBV6-5 combines with J gene TRBJ2-2; D possibly corresponds to TRBD1 (5 bases). The CDR3 is 14 amino acids. Per germline, CDR1 MNHEY and CDR2 SVGAGI. With 5 bases removed from V and 5 bases from J, the gap between germline ends came to 12 bases. The DNA for the CDR3 is TGTGCCAGCAGTCGGACAAGCTTTACCGGGGAGCTGTTTTTT. Translation gives CASSRTSFTGELFF.

The table lists this clone with many counts. The V call is TRBV27, the J call TRBJ2-7; tentative D call: TRBD1 (5 bases). Trimming shortened V by 2 bases and J by 7 bases, and 15 bases separated the two germline ends. CDR1 and CDR2 from the germline V gene are MNHEY and SMNVEV (reference sequence). The CDR3 totals 14 residues. CDR3 DNA: TGTGCCAGCAGTTTACTCACAGGCCACTGGGAGCAGTACTTC. As protein: CASSLLTGHWEQYF.

The chain recombines TRBV29-1 with TRBJ2-5, with 10 positions matching TRBD2. V shed 4 bases, J shed 4 bases, and the junction held 6 bases outside the gene matches. CDR1 is SQVTM, CDR2 ANQGSEA, per germline. The CDR3 runs to 14 residues. CDR3 sequence: CSVVLLAGLETQYF. The CDR3 region has the DNA TGCAGCGTTGTACTACTAGCGGGGTTAGAGACCCAGTACTTC.

V is TRBV3-1 (or the pseudogene TRBV3-2) and J is TRBJ1-5; TRBD1 agrees at 7 bases. With 4 bases clipped from V and 5 bases from J, the junction kept 8 bases outside the gene matches. The CDR3 is made up of 15 amino acids. Germline CDR1 is LGHDT and CDR2 is YNNKEL (reference sequence). The CDR3 loop is CASSRGVTGHQPQHF. The DNA for the CDR3 is TGTGCCAGCAGCCGAGGGGTGACAGGGCATCAGCCCCAGCATTTT.

The V and J genes are TRBV2 and TRBJ2-5, with 10 bases fitting TRBD1. The CDR3 extends over 16 amino acids. Trimming took 5 bases from V and 3 from J; bases not matched to a gene: 9. From germline, CDR1 is SNHLY and CDR2 FYNNEI. CDR3 sequence (DNA): TGTGCCAGCAGTTACGCTGGCGGGACAGGGGAAGAGACCCAGTACTTC. It yields the protein CASSYAGGTGEETQYF.

This chain uses TRBV5-1 with TRBJ1-1, with D perhaps TRBD1 (6 bases). There are 16 residues in the CDR3. The V and J ends lost 1 base and 0 bases respectively, with 13 bases between them. CDR1 is SGHRS, CDR2 YFSETQ, per germline. The CDR3 bases are TGCGCCAGCAGCTTGTTACAGGGAGGGATGAACACTGAAGCTTTCTTT. Translated: CASSLLQGGMNTEAFF.

V is TRBV5-1 and J is TRBJ1-1, with 7 positions matching TRBD1. Per the germline V gene, CDR1 is SGHRS and CDR2 is YFSETQ. The J segment lost 1 base and the V segment lost 0 bases, leaving 0 bases of the junction unmatched. This CDR3 contains 14 residues. CDR3: CASSLEGANTEAFF. The DNA for the CDR3 is TGCGCCAGCAGCTTGGAGGGGGCGAACACTGAAGCTTTCTTT. Full variable domain (rest looked up from reference TRBV5-1 and TRBJ1-1): KAGVTQTPRYLIKTRGQQVTLSCSPISGHRSVSWYQQTPGQGLQFLFEYFSETQRNKGNFPGRFSGRQFSNSRSEMNVSTLELGDSALYLCASSLEGANTEAFFGQGTRLTVV.

A note on this clone: Relative to the germline gene, one junction end is altered; a read error may explain this. CDR3 sequence (DNA): TGTGTCATCAGTGGGGGACACTCGGGCTACGAGCAGTACTTC. Translating gives CVISGGHSGYEQYF. The chain combines TRBV10-3 with TRBJ2-7, with D perhaps TRBD1 (6 bases). CDR3 length equals 14 residues. The germline V gene has CDR1 ENHRY and CDR2 SYGVKD.

The V call is TRBV7-9, the J call TRBJ2-3; no firm D call. V dropped 5 bases and J dropped 4 bases, with 7 bases sitting between them. The CDR3 runs 12 residues. Germline V lookup: CDR1 SEHNR, CDR2 FQNEAQ (reference sequence). CDR3 sequence: CASSPTSDTQYF. Here the CDR3 DNA reads TGTGCCAGCAGCCCAACATCAGATACGCAGTATTTT. The full variable domain, rest sourced from reference TRBV7-9 and TRBJ2-3, is DTGVSQNPRHKITKRGQNVTFRCDPISEHNRLYWYRQTLGQGPEFLTYFQNEAQLEKSRLLSDRFSAERPKGSFSTLEIQRTEQGDSAMYLCASSPTSDTQYFGPGTRLTVL.

This sequence joins TRBV30 and TRBJ1-6; D ambiguous. The length of the CDR3 is 11 residues. V shed 3 bases and J shed 8 bases, with 5 bases lying between them. Germline CDR1 GTSNPN, CDR2 SVGIG (reference sequence). The CDR3 spells CAWSGYSPLHF. In DNA form, the CDR3 reads TGTGCCTGGAGCGGGTATTCACCCCTCCACTTT.